The 26 T cell receptor beta chains reported below all come from one sample, sequenced in a study of T cells in Graves' hyperthyroidism and ophthalmopathy. Amplification yielded TCR beta CDR3 regions, with RNA transcripts as the source. HTBI primers were the set used in a first-round RT-PCR of the TCR CDR3. Each CDR3 protein gets one entry after TCRdb re-called the multiplex PCR reads with MiXCR. This table has 600,000 to 850,000 distinct CDR3 sequences, 18% appearing once. Sequenced: blood. The receptor source for this set is a woman in her 50s with Graves' hyperthyroidism that later progressed to Graves' ophthalmopathy.

The chain recombines TRBV29-1 with TRBJ2-3; TRBD1 is a possible D gene (5 bases). The CDR3 loop spans 14 amino acids. Trimming cost V 1 base and J 6 bases, with 14 bases left between them. CDR1 is SQVTM and CDR2 is ANQGSEA in the germline V gene. DNA of the CDR3: TGCAGCGTTGAAGGGGGCCCGGAGTCGGATACGCAGTATTTT. Amino acid sequence: CSVEGGPESDTQYF.

In the case of this clonotype: A single base separates this from a much larger clone, so it may be a read error. The rearrangement joins TRBV5-1 to TRBJ1-1; TRBD1 matches 11 bases. Per germline, CDR1 SGHRS and CDR2 YFSETQ. The CDR3 contains 15 residues. CDR3 in DNA: TGCGCCAACAGCCTCGGACAGGGGGCTTACACTGAAGCTTTCTTT. It encodes CANSLGQGAYTEAFF.

This clonotype was seen a few times. This chain uses TRBV27 with TRBJ1-1; 8 bases line up with TRBD1. The CDR3 is 12 residues long. Germline V gene data show CDR1 as MNHEY and CDR2 as SMNVEV (reference sequence). The ends lost 6 bases at V and 9 bases at J; junction bases unmatched: 6. The DNA for the CDR3 is TGTGCCAGCAGGACACAGGGGGGAAAAGCTTTCTTT. Amino acid sequence: CASRTQGGKAFF.

This clonotype was picked up a small number of times. The genes are TRBV27 and TRBJ1-1; a possible D gene is TRBD1 (5 bases). The V end lost 3 bases, the J end lost 4 bases, and 12 bases lay between the germline ends. Germline CDR1 is MNHEY and CDR2 is SMNVEV (reference sequence). The length of the CDR3 is 14 residues. The CDR3 reads CASSLAGRGTEAFF. CDR3 in DNA: TGTGCCAGCAGTTTGGCAGGGAGAGGCACTGAAGCTTTCTTT.

This clonotype turned up a few times. This rearrangement joins TRBV20-1 to TRBJ2-7; 12 bases match TRBD1. The CDR3 is 14 amino acids. V shed 7 bases and J 0 bases; nucleotides not matched to a gene: 4. Germline values: CDR1 DFQATT, CDR2 SNEGSKA (reference sequence). The CDR3 DNA is TGCAGTGGGAGGGACAGGGGGCTCTCCTACGAGCAGTACTTC. It codes for CSGRDRGLSYEQYF.

The CDR3 region has the DNA TGTGCCAGCAGCTTGGCGGGACAGATTCGTGAAAAACTGTTTTTT. It translates to CASSLAGQIREKLFF. The chain combines TRBV11-1 with TRBJ1-4; 7 nucleotides match TRBD1. J lost 7 bases, V lost 3 bases, and 8 bases had no gene match. Germline loops: CDR1 SGHAT, CDR2 FQDESV (reference sequence). The CDR3 totals 15 residues.

This clonotype was seen many times. The chain recombines TRBV20-1 with TRBJ2-3, with D perhaps TRBD1 (6 bases). Trimming pared 1 base from V and 0 bases from J, leaving 11 bases between. This CDR3 contains 15 residues. Germline V gives CDR1 DFQATT, CDR2 SNEGSKA (reference sequence). CDR3 in amino acids: CSARVDRRSTDTQYF. The CDR3 DNA sequence: TGCAGTGCTAGAGTCGACAGGAGAAGCACAGATACGCAGTATTTT.

This chain links TRBV30 with TRBJ2-7, with TRBD1 identical over 9 bases. From germline, CDR1 is GTSNPN and CDR2 SVGIG (reference sequence). CDR3 length equals 14 residues. V lost 0 bases to trimming and J lost 1 base; unmatched junction nucleotides: 1. The CDR3 DNA reads TGTGCCTGGAGTGTCGGGACAGGGTCCTACGAGCAGTACTTC. It yields the protein CAWSVGTGSYEQYF.

The gene calls are TRBV19 and TRBJ1-5; the match to TRBD1 covers 8 bases. V trimming: 7 bases; J trimming: 2 bases; junction bases outside the gene matches: 13. The CDR3 runs 17 residues. The germline V gene has CDR1 LNHDA and CDR2 SQIVND (reference sequence). CDR3 nucleotides: TGTGCCAGTACTAAACCTCGGGACAGGTTGGGCAATCAGCCCCAGCATTTT. Translated, it gives CASTKPRDRLGNQPQHF.

This clonotype was found many times. V gene TRBV7-2 combines with J gene TRBJ2-1; D call uncertain. The CDR3 loop spans 12 amino acids. Germline values: CDR1 SGHTA, CDR2 FQGNSA. V lost 5 bases and J 8 bases, leaving 10 bases between the germline ends. DNA of the CDR3: TGTGCCAGCAGCCCCTCTCTCCATGAGCAGTTCTTC. Protein sequence: CASSPSLHEQFF.

The chain employs TRBV30 and TRBJ2-2; 8 bases line up with TRBD1. V lost 5 bases, J lost 3 bases, and 5 bases stayed unmatched. Germline V lookup: CDR1 GTSNPN, CDR2 SVGIG (reference sequence). The CDR3 has 14 amino acids. The CDR3 DNA reads TGTGCCTGGGGCCGGACAGGGCACACCGGGGAGCTGTTTTTT. Protein: CAWGRTGHTGELFF.

This clonotype has ten or more counts. The J gene is TRBJ2-2, the V gene TRBV12-3 or TRBV12-4; D is perhaps TRBD2 (7 bases). The CDR3 runs 15 residues. V was pared by 6 bases and J by 3 bases, with 14 bases between. CDR3 residues: CASSPTGGYTGELFF. DNA of the CDR3: TGTGCCAGCAGCCCTACGGGGGGCTACACCGGGGAGCTGTTTTTT.

This clonotype has ten or more counts. The chain couples TRBV3-1 to TRBJ2-3; no reliable D call. Trimming took 4 bases from V and 2 from J, leaving 10 bases between them. The CDR3 is 14 residues long. Per germline, CDR1 LGHDT and CDR2 YNNKEL (reference sequence). DNA for the CDR3: TGTGCCAGCAGCCCCCTTGGCCCCACAGATACGCAGTATTTT. Translation: CASSPLGPTDTQYF.

This clonotype was seen many times. V gene TRBV7-8 combines with J gene TRBJ2-3; 10 bases fit TRBD2. Germline assignment: CDR1 SGHVS and CDR2 FQNEAQ. V was clipped by 5 bases and J by 2 bases; unmatched bases: 7. The CDR3 sequence is 16 residues long. CDR3 region: CASSHNGLADTDTQYF. The CDR3 coding sequence is TGTGCCAGCAGCCATAATGGACTAGCGGACACAGATACGCAGTATTTT.

This clonotype has a handful of counts. The chain combines TRBV20-1 with TRBJ1-5, with unresolved D. Germline values: CDR1 DFQATT, CDR2 SNEGSKA (reference sequence). This CDR3 comprises 14 residues. The germline V and J ends were trimmed by 6 bases and 5 bases, with 17 bases remaining between them. The chain's CDR3 is CSAPPAAGDQPQHF. The CDR3 nucleotides read TGCAGTGCCCCCCCGGCCGCAGGTGATCAGCCCCAGCATTTT.

This clonotype was detected ten times or more. The V and J genes are TRBV2 and TRBJ1-5; D is uncertain. Trimming removed 5 bases at V and 7 bases at J, with 12 bases between. The CDR3 runs to 13 residues. Germline assignment: CDR1 SNHLY and CDR2 FYNNEI. The CDR3 here is CASSTGGWQPQHF. Written as DNA, the CDR3 is TGTGCCAGCAGTACGGGAGGGTGGCAGCCCCAGCATTTT. Together with reference TRBV2 and TRBJ1-5, the CDR3 gives the full variable domain: EPEVTQTPSHQVTQMGQEVILRCVPISNHLYFYWYRQILGQKVEFLVSFYNNEISEKSEIFDDQFSVERPDGSNFTLKIRSTKLEDSAMYFCASSTGGWQPQHFGDGTRLSIL.

The table lists this clonotype with a few counts. The rearrangement joins TRBV11-3 to TRBJ2-1; D might be TRBD2 (5 bases). The ends were cut back, 4 bases at V and 0 bases at J, with 25 bases in the middle. The CDR3 consists of 20 residues. Germline V gene sequence: CDR1 SGHNT, CDR2 YENEEA. The CDR3 reads CASSSYLSKERKSSYNEQFF. The CDR3 nucleotides are TGTGCCAGCAGCTCCTACCTTTCCAAAGAGCGGAAGAGCTCCTACAATGAGCAGTTCTTC.

This clonotype was observed a few times. The junction does not match germline at one end; this may be a read error. This chain connects TRBV5-1 to TRBJ2-6; D remains unclear. This CDR3 spans 13 amino acids. Germline lookup yields CDR1 SGHRS and CDR2 YFSETQ. For the CDR3, the DNA is TGCGCCAGCAGCTTAAACGTGGACCCTAACCTCTCTTTC. Translating gives CASSLNVDPNLSF.

This clonotype was counted at least ten times. The gene calls are TRBV3-1 and TRBJ2-2; a possible D gene is TRBD1 (6 bases). CDR3 length: 16 amino acids. Germline values: CDR1 LGHDT, CDR2 YNNKEL (reference sequence). The V end was cut by 2 bases, the J end by 0 bases, with 10 bases between. The CDR3 loop reads CASSQTPGANTGELFF. CDR3 sequence (DNA): TGTGCCAGCAGCCAAACTCCAGGGGCGAACACCGGGGAGCTGTTTTTT.

The chain joins TRBV25-1 to TRBJ1-4, with a possible D match to TRBD1 (6 bases). The CDR3 is 15 amino acids. V gave up 3 bases and J gave up 7 bases, with 15 bases separating them. Germline loops: CDR1 MGHDK, CDR2 SYGVNS. CDR3 sequence (DNA): TGTGCCAGCAGTGATGGACAGACCGTCGGTGAAAAACTGTTTTTT. It yields the protein CASSDGQTVGEKLFF.

This clonotype was seen a few times. V gene TRBV7-9 combines with J gene TRBJ1-2; D perhaps matches TRBD1 (6 bases). The CDR3 covers 16 residues. The ends were cut back, 0 bases at V and 0 bases at J, with 11 bases in the middle. Germline lookup yields CDR1 SEHNR and CDR2 FQNEAQ (reference sequence). The CDR3 sequence is CASSLALGGPNYGYTF. The CDR3 DNA is TGTGCCAGCAGCTTAGCGTTGGGGGGGCCTAACTATGGCTACACCTTC.

This clonotype was found many times. The rearrangement links TRBV2 to TRBJ2-1; possible D gene TRBD1, 6 bases. CDR3 size: 14 residues. In germline, CDR1 is SNHLY, CDR2 FYNNEI. Trimming took off 2 bases at V and 9 bases at J, with 14 bases between the two ends. The CDR3 DNA reads as TGTGCCAGCAGTGAACAGGGGTGGATTGGTGAGCAGTTCTTC. Translation: CASSEQGWIGEQFF.

The chain uses TRBV20-1 and TRBJ1-6; D is possibly TRBD1 (6 bases). Germline CDR1 is DFQATT and CDR2 is SNEGSKA (reference sequence). The CDR3 is 15 amino acids. The V end lost 4 bases, the J end lost 8 bases, and 18 bases lay between the germline ends. Here the CDR3 reads CSATTGLRAYSPLHF. Here the CDR3 DNA reads TGCAGTGCTACCACAGGGCTTAGGGCATATTCACCCCTCCACTTT.

The table lists this clonotype with many counts. V is TRBV11-2 and J is TRBJ2-1, with 7 bases that match TRBD1. Germline lookup yields CDR1 SGHAT and CDR2 FQNNGV. This CDR3 spans 19 amino acids. With 5 bases clipped from V and 5 bases from J, the junction kept 21 bases outside the gene matches. CDR3 nucleotides: TGTGCCAGCAGCCCCGCTCCGCGGGCACGACCGAGGGGGCACAATGAGCAGTTCTTC. Protein product: CASSPAPRARPRGHNEQFF.

The J gene is TRBJ1-1, the V gene TRBV12-3 or TRBV12-4; D is unresolved. Trimming took off 5 bases at V and 3 bases at J, with 7 bases between the two ends. CDR3 length equals 12 residues. The CDR3 region is CASSDLDTEAFF. The CDR3 region has the DNA TGTGCCAGCAGTGACCTCGACACTGAAGCTTTCTTT.

This rearrangement joins TRBV20-1 to TRBJ1-5, with D hard to call. This CDR3 is built from 16 residues. The V gene's germline CDR1 is DFQATT and CDR2 SNEGSKA (reference sequence). The V gene lost 5 bases and the J gene lost 0 bases, with 17 bases spanning the gap. The CDR3 bases are TGCAGTGCTTACTCCCCCCTGGGAGTTAGCAATCAGCCCCAGCATTTT. It codes for CSAYSPLGVSNQPQHF.